This T cell receptor beta chain was sequenced for a study of shared clonotypes between healthy human individuals. The overall study: Donor ages ranged 18 to 49 years: a couple of women, a few men.

Some clones are missing from TCRdb's copy, which holds only in-frame ones; the method was immunoSEQ multiplex PCR. Of millions of clones in the sample, around 90% were seen once. The study, taken as a whole, reports: Researchers sampled blood only, noting tissue repertoires likely differ.

Comments on this clone: Antigen specificity is unknown.

The donor cohort consisted entirely of Caucasian adults residing in Nashville, Tennessee. Sequenced: naive CD4+ T cells sorted from blood. The subset: CD45RA+ positively selected. The sequence derives from a young man in good health.

The CDR3 DNA follows: TGTGCCAGCAGCTTGCAGGCCGGCCACACCGGAGAGCAGTACTTC. Protein sequence: CASSLQAGHTGEQYF. This chain uses TRBV5-5 with TRBJ2-7; D is unclear. This CDR3 comprises 15 residues. V was trimmed by 1 base and J by 7 bases, leaving 18 bases between them. Germline V gives CDR1 SGHKS, CDR2 YYEKEE (reference sequence).